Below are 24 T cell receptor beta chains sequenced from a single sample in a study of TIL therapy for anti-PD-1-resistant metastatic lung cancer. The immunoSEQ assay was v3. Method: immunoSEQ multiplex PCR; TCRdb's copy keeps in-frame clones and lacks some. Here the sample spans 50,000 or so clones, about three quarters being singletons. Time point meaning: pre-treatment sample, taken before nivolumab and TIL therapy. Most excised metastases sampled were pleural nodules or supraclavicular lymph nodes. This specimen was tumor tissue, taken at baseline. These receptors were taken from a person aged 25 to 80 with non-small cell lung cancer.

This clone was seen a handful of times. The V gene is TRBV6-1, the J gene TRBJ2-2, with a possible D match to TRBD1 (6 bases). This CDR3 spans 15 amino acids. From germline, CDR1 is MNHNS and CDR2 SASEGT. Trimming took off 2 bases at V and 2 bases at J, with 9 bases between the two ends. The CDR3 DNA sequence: TGTGCCAGCAGTGAACAGGGGTTAAACACCGGGGAGCTGTTTTTT. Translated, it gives CASSEQGLNTGELFF.

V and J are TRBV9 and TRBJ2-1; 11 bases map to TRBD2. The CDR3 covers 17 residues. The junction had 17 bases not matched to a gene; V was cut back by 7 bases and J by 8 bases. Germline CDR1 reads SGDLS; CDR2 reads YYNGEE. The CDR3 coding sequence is TGTGCCAGCGCAGCCCGAGGGGGGACTAGCGGTTACTATGAGCAGTTCTTC. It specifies CASAARGGTSGYYEQFF. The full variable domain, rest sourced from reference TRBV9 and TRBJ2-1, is DSGVTQTPKHLITATGQRVTLRCSPRSGDLSVYWYQQSLDQGLQFLIQYYNGEERAKGNILERFSAQQFPDLHSELNLSSLELGDSALYFCASAARGGTSGYYEQFFGPGTRLTVL.

CDR3 sequence reads: CASIDQSSYNEQFF. CDR3 nucleotides: TGTGCCAGTATCGACCAGAGCTCCTACAATGAGCAGTTCTTC. The rearrangement joins TRBV19 to TRBJ2-1; D is unresolved. This CDR3 is built from 14 residues. The V end was cut by 7 bases, the J end by 0 bases, with 10 bases between. CDR1 is LNHDA, CDR2 SQIVND, per germline (reference sequence). Based on the CDR3 plus reference TRBV19 and TRBJ2-1, the full variable domain is DGGITQSPKYLFRKEGQNVTLSCEQNLNHDAMYWYRQDPGQGLRLIYYSQIVNDFQKGDIAEGYSVSREKKESFPLTVTSAQKNPTAFYLCASIDQSSYNEQFFGPGTRLTVL.

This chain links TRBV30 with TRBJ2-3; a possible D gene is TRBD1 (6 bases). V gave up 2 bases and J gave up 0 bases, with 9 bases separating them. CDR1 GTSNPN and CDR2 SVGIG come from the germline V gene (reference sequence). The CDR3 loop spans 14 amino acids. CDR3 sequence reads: CAWSQGMSTDTQYF. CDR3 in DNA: TGTGCCTGGAGTCAGGGGATGAGCACAGATACGCAGTATTTT. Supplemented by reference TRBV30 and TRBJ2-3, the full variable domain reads SQTIHQWPATLVQPVGSPLSLECTVEGTSNPNLYWYRQAAGRGLQLLFYSVGIGQISSEVPQNLSASRPQDRQFILSSKKLLLSDSGFYLCAWSQGMSTDTQYFGPGTRLTVL.

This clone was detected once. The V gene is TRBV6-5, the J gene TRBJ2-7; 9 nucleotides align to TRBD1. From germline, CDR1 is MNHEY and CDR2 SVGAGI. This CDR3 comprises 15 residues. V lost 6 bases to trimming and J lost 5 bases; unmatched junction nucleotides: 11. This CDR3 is CASRRSGTGIDEQYF. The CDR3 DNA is TGTGCCAGCAGAAGATCCGGGACAGGGATCGACGAGCAGTACTTC.

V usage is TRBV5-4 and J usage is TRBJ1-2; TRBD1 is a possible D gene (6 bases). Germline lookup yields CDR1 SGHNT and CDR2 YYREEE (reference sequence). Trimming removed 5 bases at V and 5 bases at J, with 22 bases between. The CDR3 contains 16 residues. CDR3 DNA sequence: TGTGCCAGCAGTCTGGGGGGGGCCACCCAGGGATATGGCTACACCTTC. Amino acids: CASSLGGATQGYGYTF. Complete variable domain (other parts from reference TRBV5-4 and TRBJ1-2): ETGVTQSPTHLIKTRGQQVTLRCSSQSGHNTVSWYQQALGQGPQFIFQYYREEENGRGNFPPRFSGLQFPNYSSELNVNALELDDSALYLCASSLGGATQGYGYTFGSGTRLTVV.

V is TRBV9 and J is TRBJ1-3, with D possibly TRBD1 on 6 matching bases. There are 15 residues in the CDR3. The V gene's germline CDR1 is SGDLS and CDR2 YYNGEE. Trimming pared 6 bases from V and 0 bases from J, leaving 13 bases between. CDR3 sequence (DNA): TGTGCCAGCACCTTGACAGGCAACTCTGGAAACACCATATATTTT. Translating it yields CASTLTGNSGNTIYF.

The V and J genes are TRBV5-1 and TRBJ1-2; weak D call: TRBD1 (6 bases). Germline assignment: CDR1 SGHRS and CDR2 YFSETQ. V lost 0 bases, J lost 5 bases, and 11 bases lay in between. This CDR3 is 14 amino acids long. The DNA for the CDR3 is TGCGCCAGCAGCTTGGGGACAGACGAATATGGCTACACCTTC. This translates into CASSLGTDEYGYTF.

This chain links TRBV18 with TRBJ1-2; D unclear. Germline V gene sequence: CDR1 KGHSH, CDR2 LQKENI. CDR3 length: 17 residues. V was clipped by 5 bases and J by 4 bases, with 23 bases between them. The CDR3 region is CASSTKGPLKNGYGYTF. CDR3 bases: TGTGCCAGCTCAACCAAAGGACCGTTAAAGAATGGCTATGGCTACACCTTC.

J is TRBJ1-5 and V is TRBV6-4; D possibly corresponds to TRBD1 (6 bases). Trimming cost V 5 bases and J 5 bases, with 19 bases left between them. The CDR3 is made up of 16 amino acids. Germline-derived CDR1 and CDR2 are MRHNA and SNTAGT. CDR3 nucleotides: TGTGCCAGCAGTAGGGTGGCAGGGGAAGGCGATCAGCCCCAGCATTTT. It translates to CASSRVAGEGDQPQHF.

The CDR3 here is CASSLDFWTGDEKLFF. CDR3 sequence (DNA): TGTGCCAGCAGCTTAGATTTCTGGACAGGTGATGAAAAACTGTTTTTT. The rearrangement joins TRBV11-2 to TRBJ1-4; TRBD1 agrees at 7 bases. V lost 0 bases to trimming and J lost 6 bases; unmatched junction nucleotides: 7. CDR3 length: 16 residues. Germline V gives CDR1 SGHAT, CDR2 FQNNGV. Together with reference TRBV11-2 and TRBJ1-4, the CDR3 gives the full variable domain: EAGVAQSPRYKIIEKRQSVAFWCNPISGHATLYWYQQILGQGPKLLIQFQNNGVVDDSQLPKDRFSAERLKGVDSTLKIQPAKLEDSAVYLCASSLDFWTGDEKLFFGSGTQLSVL.

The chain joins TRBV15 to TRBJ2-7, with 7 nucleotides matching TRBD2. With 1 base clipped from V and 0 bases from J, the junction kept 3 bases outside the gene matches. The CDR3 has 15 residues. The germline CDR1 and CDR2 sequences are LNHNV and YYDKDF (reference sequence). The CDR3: CATSRAGGSSYEQYF. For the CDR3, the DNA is TGTGCCACCAGCAGAGCAGGCGGGAGCTCCTACGAGCAGTACTTC.

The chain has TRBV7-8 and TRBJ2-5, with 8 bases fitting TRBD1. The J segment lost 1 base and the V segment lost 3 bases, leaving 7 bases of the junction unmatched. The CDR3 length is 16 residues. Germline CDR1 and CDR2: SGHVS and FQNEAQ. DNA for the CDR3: TGTGCCAGCAGCTTTGGGTCGGGACAGGCCCAAGAGACCCAGTACTTC. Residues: CASSFGSGQAQETQYF.

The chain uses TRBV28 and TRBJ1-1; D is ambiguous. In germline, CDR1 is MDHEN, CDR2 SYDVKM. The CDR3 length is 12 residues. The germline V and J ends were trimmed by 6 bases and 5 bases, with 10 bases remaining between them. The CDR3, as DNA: TGTGCCAGCAGCCGGTTGGGTACTGAAGCTTTCTTT. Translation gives CASSRLGTEAFF.

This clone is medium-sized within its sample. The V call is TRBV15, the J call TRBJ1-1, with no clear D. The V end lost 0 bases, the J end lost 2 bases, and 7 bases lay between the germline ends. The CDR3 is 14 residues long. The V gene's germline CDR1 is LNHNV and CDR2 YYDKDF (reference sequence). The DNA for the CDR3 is TGTGCCACCAGCAGAGACTACATAAACACTGAAGCTTTCTTT. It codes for CATSRDYINTEAFF.

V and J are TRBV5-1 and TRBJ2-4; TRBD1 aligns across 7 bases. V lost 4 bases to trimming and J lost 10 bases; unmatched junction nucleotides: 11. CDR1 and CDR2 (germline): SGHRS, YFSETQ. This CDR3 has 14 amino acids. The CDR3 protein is CASSRGGQSEIQYF. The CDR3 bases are TGCGCCAGCAGCCGTGGGGGACAGTCGGAAATTCAGTACTTC.

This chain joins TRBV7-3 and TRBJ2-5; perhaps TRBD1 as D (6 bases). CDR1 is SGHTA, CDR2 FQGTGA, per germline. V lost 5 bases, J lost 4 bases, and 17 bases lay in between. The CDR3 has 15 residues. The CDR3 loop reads CASSPRRGRGETQYF. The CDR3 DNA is TGTGCCAGCAGCCCCCGACGAGGCAGGGGAGAGACCCAGTACTTC.

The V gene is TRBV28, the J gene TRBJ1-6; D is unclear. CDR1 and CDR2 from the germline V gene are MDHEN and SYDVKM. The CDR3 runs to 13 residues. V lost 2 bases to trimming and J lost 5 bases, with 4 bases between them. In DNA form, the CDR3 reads TGTGCCAGCAGTTTAAAGGATAATTCACCCCTCCACTTT. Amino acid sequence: CASSLKDNSPLHF. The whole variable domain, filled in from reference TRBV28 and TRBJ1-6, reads DVKVTQSSRYLVKRTGEKVFLECVQDMDHENMFWYRQDPGLGLRLIYFSYDVKMKEKGDIPEGYSVSREKKERFSLILESASTNQTSMYLCASSLKDNSPLHFGNGTRLTVT.

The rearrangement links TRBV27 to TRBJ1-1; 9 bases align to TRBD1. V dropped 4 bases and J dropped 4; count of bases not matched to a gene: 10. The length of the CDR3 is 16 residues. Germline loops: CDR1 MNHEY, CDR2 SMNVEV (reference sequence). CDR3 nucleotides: TGTGCCAGCAGTTCAACTCCACCGGGACAGGGCACTGAAGCTTTCTTT. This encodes CASSSTPPGQGTEAFF.

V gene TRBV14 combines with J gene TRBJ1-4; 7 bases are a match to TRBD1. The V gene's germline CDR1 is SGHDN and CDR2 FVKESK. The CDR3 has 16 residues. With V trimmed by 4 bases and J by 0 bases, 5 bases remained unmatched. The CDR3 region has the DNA TGTGCCAGCAGCCGACGACAGGGAGCAACTAATGAAAAACTGTTTTTT. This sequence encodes CASSRRQGATNEKLFF. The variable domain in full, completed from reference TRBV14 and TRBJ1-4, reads EAGVTQFPSHSVIEKGQTVTLRCDPISGHDNLYWYRRVMGKEIKFLLHFVKESKQDESGMPNNRFLAERTGGTYSTLKVQPAELEDSGVYFCASSRRQGATNEKLFFGSGTQLSVL.

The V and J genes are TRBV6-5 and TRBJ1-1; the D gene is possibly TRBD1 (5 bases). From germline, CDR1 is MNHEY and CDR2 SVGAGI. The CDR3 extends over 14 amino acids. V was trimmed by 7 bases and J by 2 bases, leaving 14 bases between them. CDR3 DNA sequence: TGTGCCAGCATACCGGAGGGACCTAACACTGAAGCTTTCTTT. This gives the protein CASIPEGPNTEAFF.

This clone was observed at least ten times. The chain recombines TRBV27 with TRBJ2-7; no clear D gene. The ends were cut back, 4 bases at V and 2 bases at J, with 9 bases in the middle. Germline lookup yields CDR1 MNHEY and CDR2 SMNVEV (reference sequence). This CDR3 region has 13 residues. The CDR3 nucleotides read TGTGCCAGCAGTTCTACTTCTGCCTACGAGCAGTACTTC. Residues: CASSSTSAYEQYF.

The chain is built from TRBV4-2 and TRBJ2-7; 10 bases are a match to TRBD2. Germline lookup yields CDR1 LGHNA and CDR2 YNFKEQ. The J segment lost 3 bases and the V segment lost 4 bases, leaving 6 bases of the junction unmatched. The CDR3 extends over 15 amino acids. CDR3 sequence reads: CASSLTLAGGYEQYF. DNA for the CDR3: TGTGCCAGCAGCCTAACTTTAGCGGGGGGCTACGAGCAGTACTTC.

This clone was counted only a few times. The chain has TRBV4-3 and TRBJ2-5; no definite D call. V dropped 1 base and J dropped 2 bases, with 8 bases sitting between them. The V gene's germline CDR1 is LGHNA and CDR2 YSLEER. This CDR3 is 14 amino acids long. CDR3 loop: CASSQGLGQETQYF. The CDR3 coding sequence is TGCGCCAGCAGCCAAGGCTTAGGGCAAGAGACCCAGTACTTC.